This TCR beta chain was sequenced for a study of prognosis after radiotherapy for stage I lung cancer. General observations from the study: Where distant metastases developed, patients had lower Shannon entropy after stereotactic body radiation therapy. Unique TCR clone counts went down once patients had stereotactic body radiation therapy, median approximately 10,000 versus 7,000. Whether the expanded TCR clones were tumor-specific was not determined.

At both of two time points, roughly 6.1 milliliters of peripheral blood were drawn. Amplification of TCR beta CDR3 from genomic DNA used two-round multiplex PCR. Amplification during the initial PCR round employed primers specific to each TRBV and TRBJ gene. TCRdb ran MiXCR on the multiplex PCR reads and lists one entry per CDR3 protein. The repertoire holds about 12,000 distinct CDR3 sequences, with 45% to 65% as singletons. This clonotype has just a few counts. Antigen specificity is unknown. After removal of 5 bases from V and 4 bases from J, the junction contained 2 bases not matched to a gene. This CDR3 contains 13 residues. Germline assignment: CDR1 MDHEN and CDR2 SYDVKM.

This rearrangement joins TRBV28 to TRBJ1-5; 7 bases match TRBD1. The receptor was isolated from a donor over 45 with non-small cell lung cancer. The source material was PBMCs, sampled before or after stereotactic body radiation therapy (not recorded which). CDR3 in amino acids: CASSRTGNQPQHF. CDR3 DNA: TGTGCCAGCAGTCGGACAGGAAATCAGCCCCAGCATTTT.